These 16 T cell receptor beta chains were all obtained from the same sample, sequenced in a study of monozygotic twins with inflammatory bowel disease. TCRdb reanalyzed the 5' RACE reads and collapses them to one entry per CDR3 protein, without DNA. The listing contains some 150,000 distinct CDR3 sequences. Specimen: blood. The receptors were sampled from a human donor with ulcerative colitis or Crohn's disease, or a healthy co-twin of an affected twin (not recorded which).

The chain couples TRBV29-1 to TRBJ1-2. The CDR3 runs to 13 residues. From germline, CDR1 is SQVTM and CDR2 ANQGSEA. Here the CDR3 reads CSVEDPMGYGYTF.

This sequence joins TRBV19 and TRBJ1-1; lacking DNA, the TRBD1 call made by TCRdb goes unchecked. The CDR3 is 13 amino acids. Germline loops: CDR1 LNHDA, CDR2 SQIVND (reference sequence). The CDR3 region is CASGQGRVVEAFF.

The chain couples TRBV6-2 or TRBV6-3 to TRBJ2-6; TCRdb selects TRBD1, and the lack of DNA leaves this call unchecked. Germline V gene sequence: CDR1 MNHEY, CDR2 SVGEGT. The CDR3 runs to 19 residues. CDR3: CASSFPGQGTFSGANVLTF.

The J gene is TRBJ2-7, the V gene TRBV7-2; the TCRdb D gene call, TRBD2, has no DNA to confirm it. Germline CDR1 SGHTA, CDR2 FQGNSA. The CDR3 covers 15 residues. CDR3: CASSNWGGEGRRNFF.

The rearrangement uses TRBV20-1 and TRBJ2-7; there is no DNA to check the TCRdb D call of TRBD1. This CDR3 has 15 residues. Germline CDR1 DFQATT, CDR2 SNEGSKA (reference sequence). The CDR3 sequence: CSASRPGKLSYEQYF.

The J gene is TRBJ2-3, the V gene TRBV20-1; absent DNA, TCRdb's TRBD2 call cannot be checked. The CDR3 loop spans 15 amino acids. Looked up from germline, CDR1 is DFQATT and CDR2 is SNEGSKA (reference sequence). The CDR3 sequence is CSARDLREIADTQYF.

The gene calls are TRBV15 and TRBJ1-6; the D gene TCRdb calls, TRBD1, cannot be checked with no DNA. CDR3 length equals 16 residues. Per the germline V gene, CDR1 is LNHNV and CDR2 is YYDKDF (reference sequence). This chain's CDR3 is CATSRKKGQGVSPLHF.

The V gene is TRBV12-3 or TRBV12-4, the J gene TRBJ2-5; the TCRdb call, TRBD1, lacks DNA for checking. This CDR3 has 14 residues. This chain's CDR3 is CASSFQGAGETQYF.

The chain uses TRBV6-5 and TRBJ1-1. The CDR3 is made up of 14 amino acids. CDR1 MNHEY and CDR2 SVGAGI come from the germline V gene. The CDR3 sequence is CASSYSSMNTEAFF.

The gene calls are TRBV4-2 and TRBJ1-2. Germline V CDR1 and CDR2: LGHNA, YNFKEQ. CDR3 length: 15 amino acids. This chain's CDR3 is CASSQAHSVSYGYTF.

This CDR3 reads CASIKGGGGTEAFF. The V and J genes are TRBV12-3 or TRBV12-4 and TRBJ1-1; lacking DNA, the TRBD1 call made by TCRdb goes unchecked. CDR3 size: 14 residues.

The chain recombines TRBV27 with TRBJ2-7; the D gene TCRdb calls, TRBD1, cannot be checked with no DNA. The CDR3 length is 15 residues. Germline V gene lookup returns CDR1 MNHEY and CDR2 SMNVEV (reference sequence). CDR3 in amino acids: CASSLGHSWGYEQYF.

The CDR3 loop is CASSPTFGTLNTEAFF. The rearrangement uses TRBV7-2 and TRBJ1-1; TCRdb calls TRBD1, which cannot be checked without DNA. Germline V gene sequence: CDR1 SGHTA, CDR2 FQGNSA. This CDR3 is 16 amino acids long.

The chain is built from TRBV19 and TRBJ2-5; without DNA, the TCRdb call of TRBD1 cannot be checked. The CDR3 runs to 13 residues. Looked up from germline, CDR1 is LNHDA and CDR2 is SQIVND (reference sequence). This CDR3 reads CASGTGIQETQYF.

The chain carries TRBV4-1 and TRBJ2-7; without DNA, the TCRdb call of TRBD1 cannot be checked. The CDR3 is 16 amino acids. Germline CDR1 and CDR2: MGHRA and YSYEKL. CDR3 sequence reads: CASSQGLAGQGYEQYF.

This chain links TRBV7-6 with TRBJ2-2; TCRdb indicates TRBD1, and absent DNA this call remains unverified. Germline-derived CDR1 and CDR2 are SGHVS and FNYEAQ. This CDR3 spans 15 amino acids. This CDR3 is CASSLEGARTGELFF.